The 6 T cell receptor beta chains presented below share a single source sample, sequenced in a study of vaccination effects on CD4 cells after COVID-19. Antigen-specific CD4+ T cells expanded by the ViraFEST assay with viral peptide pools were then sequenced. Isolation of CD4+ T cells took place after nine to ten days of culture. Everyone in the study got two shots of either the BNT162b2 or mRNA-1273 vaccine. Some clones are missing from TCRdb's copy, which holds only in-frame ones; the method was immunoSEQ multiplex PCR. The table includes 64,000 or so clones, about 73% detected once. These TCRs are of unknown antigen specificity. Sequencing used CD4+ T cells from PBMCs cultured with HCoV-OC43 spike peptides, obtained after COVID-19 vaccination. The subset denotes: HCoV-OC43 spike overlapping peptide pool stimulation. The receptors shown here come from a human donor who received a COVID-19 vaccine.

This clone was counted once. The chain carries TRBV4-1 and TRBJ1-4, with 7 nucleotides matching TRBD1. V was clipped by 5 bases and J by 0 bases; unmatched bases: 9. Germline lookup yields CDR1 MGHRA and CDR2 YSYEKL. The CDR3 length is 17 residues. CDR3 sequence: CASSSSGTASTNEKLFF. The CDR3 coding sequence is TGCGCCAGCAGCAGTAGCGGGACAGCCTCAACTAATGAAAAACTGTTTTTT.

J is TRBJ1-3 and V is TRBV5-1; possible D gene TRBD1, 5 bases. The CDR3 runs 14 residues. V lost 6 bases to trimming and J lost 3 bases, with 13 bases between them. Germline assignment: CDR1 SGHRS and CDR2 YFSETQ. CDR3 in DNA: TGCGCCAGCACCGAGACAGTTGGTGGAAACACCATATATTTT. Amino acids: CASTETVGGNTIYF.

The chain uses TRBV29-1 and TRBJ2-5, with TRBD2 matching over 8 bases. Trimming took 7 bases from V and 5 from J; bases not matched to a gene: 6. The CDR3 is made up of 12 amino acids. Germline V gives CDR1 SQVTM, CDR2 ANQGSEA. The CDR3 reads CSAPTGGETQYF. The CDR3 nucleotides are TGCAGCGCCCCCACGGGGGGGGAGACCCAGTACTTC. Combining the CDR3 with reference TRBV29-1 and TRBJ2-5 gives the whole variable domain SAVISQKPSRDICQRGTSLTIQCQVDSQVTMMFWYRQQPGQSLTLIATANQGSEATYESGFVIDKFPISRPNLTFSTLTVSNMSPEDSSIYLCSAPTGGETQYFGPGTRLLVL.

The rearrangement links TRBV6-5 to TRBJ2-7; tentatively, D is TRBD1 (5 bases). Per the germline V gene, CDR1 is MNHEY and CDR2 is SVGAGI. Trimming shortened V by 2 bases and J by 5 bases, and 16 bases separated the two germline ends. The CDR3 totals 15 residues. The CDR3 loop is CASSYGAGATHEQYV. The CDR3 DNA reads TGTGCCAGCAGTTACGGAGCTGGGGCTACCCACGAGCAGTACGTC.

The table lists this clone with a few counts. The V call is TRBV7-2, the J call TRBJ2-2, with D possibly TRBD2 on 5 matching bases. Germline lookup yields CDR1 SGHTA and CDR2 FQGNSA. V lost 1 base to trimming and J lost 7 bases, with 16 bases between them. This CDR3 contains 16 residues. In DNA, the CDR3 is TGTGCCAGCAGCTTAGAACTAGTTTCCTTGGGCGGGGAGCTGTTTTTT. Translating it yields CASSLELVSLGGELFF.

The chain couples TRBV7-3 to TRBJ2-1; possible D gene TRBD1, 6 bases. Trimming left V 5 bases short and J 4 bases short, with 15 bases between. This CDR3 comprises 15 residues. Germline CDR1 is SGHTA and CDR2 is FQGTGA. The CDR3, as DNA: TGTGCCAGCAGCGTACAGGGAGCCAGATACAATGAGCAGTTCTTC. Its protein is CASSVQGARYNEQFF.